This T cell receptor (beta chain) comes out of a study of T cells expressing NK-cell markers. Germline CDR1 is DFQATT and CDR2 is SNEGSKA (reference sequence). The CDR3 has 13 residues. TCRdb reprocessed the 5' RACE reads and keeps a single row for each CDR3 protein, giving no DNA. Recorded for this sample: 450,000 to 600,000 distinct CDR3 sequences. The source of this sequence is a man between 18 and 29 years old in good health. Sequenced sample: blood T cells: a sorted CD56 or NKG2C T cell subset, CD4+ or CD8+ T cells, or bulk PBMC T cells (not recorded which). The genes are TRBV20-1 and TRBJ1-2; the TCRdb D gene call, TRBD1, has no DNA to confirm it. The chain's CDR3 is CSAPRQGPYGYTF.